Sequencing of this T cell receptor (beta chain) was carried out in a study of identical twins (dated by TCRdb to about 2016). A note on the overall study: TCR alpha and beta repertoires from monozygotic twins, unrelated adults of various ages and cord blood were deep-sequenced to test whether fetal clonotypes persist. Replicate twin experiments were performed at different times using different library preparation protocols to rule out contamination.

Only healthy Caucasian donors were included. Three unrelated non-twin adults were also sequenced: a male aged 18 to 30, a male aged 50 to 60 and a female aged 50 to 60. Miltenyi CD45RO+ enrichment and human naive T-cell isolation kits were used to isolate memory (CD45RO+) and naive T cells from PBMC. Findings and caveats that apply to the study as a whole: A weaker excess of twin sharing was found in beta out-of-frame sequences because the signal-to-noise ratio was lowered by fewer shared sequences. Compared with coincidental sharing between unrelated individuals, out-of-frame TCR alpha sequences shared between twins showed an excess of sequences with low generation probability. Recombination models systematically underestimated out-of-frame TCR alpha sharing in monozygotic twins but agreed with sharing between unrelated individuals. Zero-insertion analyses could be partly confounded by invariant T cells such as MAIT and iNKT, although diverse VJ usage argued against such confounding for most clonotypes. Fewer insertions were carried by abundant cord blood beta clonotypes, a similar but weaker trend appeared in young adult naive repertoires, and no such trend appeared in memory repertoires. Conclusions relied on cross-sectional statistical analysis, since the same donors could not be followed over many years.

The library was made by 5' RACE. TCRdb shows the sequencer as Illumina HiSeq 2000. Template switching added a universal primer binding site, and the final cDNA carried a unique molecular identifier that allowed TCR cDNA molecules to be counted accurately. Specific primers in the conserved constant-segment region were used to synthesize first-strand cDNA for the TCR alpha and beta chains. Each cDNA library was double barcoded, with a SMART-Mk sample barcode plus Illumina barcodes, to control for contamination. Two successive PCR steps introduced TruSeq adapter sequences along with Illumina sample barcodes. Sequencing of the TCR alpha and beta cDNA libraries was done on the Illumina HiSeq platform using custom primers. In the source study's methods: Raw reads were processed with MiGEC to extract unique molecular identifiers, and MiXCR was used to determine CDR3 positions. For each individual, recombination models were inferred using an EM algorithm with the repgenHMM and IGoR tools. The tcR package in R was used for shared clonotype analysis, with sharing normalized by the product of cloneset sizes. Out-of-frame nonproductive sequences were analyzed to study raw recombination free of thymic and clonal selection effects. Clones were called with MiXCR by TCRdb after fastp trimmed the public reads at Q25, and only in-frame beta chains were retained. Rows are combined by CDR3 protein, so each entry shows the most common genes and DNA. The V and J calls and clone size are TCRdb's, not the authors'. For this sample there are more than 650,000 distinct CDR3 sequences; around 6.1% appear just once. The ten top clones hold approximately 1.6% of the sample.

This clonotype was counted only a few times. The antigen it recognizes is unknown. Per-nucleotide qualities are absent, and no much larger clonotype sits a single base away. CDR1 is given as DFQATT and CDR2 as SNEGSKA, both from the germline V gene (reference sequence). Trimming at the junction amounts to 6 bases on V and 7 bases on J, and the germline ends lie 16 bases apart. The CDR3, from cysteine to phenylalanine, totals 13 residues. Kept here is only the CDR3 DNA, which spans 39 bases and is read in frame from base 1. The clonotype originates from a man aged 18-30 years in good health. The rearranged segments are TRBV20-1 and TRBJ2-1, with TRBD1 perhaps the D gene, on 6 matching bases. The sequencing input was naive T cells sorted from blood. The sample's cell subset or site, from its label and the paper: cells isolated with a human naive T-cell isolation kit. The DNA is as follows: TGCAGTGCCCGCAGCTACAGGGAAAATGAGCAGTTCTTC. It codes for CSARSYRENEQFF.